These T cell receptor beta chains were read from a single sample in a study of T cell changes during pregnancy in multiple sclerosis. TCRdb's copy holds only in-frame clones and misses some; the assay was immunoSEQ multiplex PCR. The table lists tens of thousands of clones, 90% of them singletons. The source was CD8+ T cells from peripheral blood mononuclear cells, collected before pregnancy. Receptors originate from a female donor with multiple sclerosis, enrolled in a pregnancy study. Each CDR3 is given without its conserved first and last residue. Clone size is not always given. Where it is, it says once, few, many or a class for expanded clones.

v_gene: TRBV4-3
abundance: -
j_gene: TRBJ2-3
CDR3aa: ASSQDPGQGTDTQY

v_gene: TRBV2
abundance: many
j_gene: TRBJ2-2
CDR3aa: ASSGEAASGDLNTGELF

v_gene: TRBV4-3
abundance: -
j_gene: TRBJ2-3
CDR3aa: ASSQDSGGADTQY

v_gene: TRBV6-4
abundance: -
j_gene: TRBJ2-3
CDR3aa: ASSDSAGGHTDTQY

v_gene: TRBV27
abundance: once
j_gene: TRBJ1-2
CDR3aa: ASSLFQGGNYGYT

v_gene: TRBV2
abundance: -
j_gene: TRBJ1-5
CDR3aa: ASSADRGRGQPQH

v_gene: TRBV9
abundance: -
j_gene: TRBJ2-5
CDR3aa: ASSPGGSRQETQY

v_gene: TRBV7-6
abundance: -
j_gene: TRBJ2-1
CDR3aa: ASSLDALGYEAGELREQF

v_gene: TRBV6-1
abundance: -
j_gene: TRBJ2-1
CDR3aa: ASSEWAATYNEQF

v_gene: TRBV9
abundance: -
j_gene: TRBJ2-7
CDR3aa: ASSVESDRGYEQY

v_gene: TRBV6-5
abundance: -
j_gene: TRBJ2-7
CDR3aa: ARPWGQDYEQY

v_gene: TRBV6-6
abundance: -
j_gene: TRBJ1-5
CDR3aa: ASNTGDSNQPQH

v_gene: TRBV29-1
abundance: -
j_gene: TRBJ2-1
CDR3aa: SVEVLAGTSEQF

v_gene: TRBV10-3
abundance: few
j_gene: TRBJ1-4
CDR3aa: AIAQGNEKLF

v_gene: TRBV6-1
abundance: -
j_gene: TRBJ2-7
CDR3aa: ASIGDYWSEQY

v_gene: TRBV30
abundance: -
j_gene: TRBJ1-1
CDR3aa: AWSSRTGQWNTEAF

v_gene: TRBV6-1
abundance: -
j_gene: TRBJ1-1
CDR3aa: ASSKDRVRAF

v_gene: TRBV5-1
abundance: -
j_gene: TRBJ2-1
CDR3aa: ASSLGQVYNEQF